This T cell receptor beta chain was documented in a study of cytomegalovirus exposure and HLA in healthy donors. Study conclusions and caveats: In a later analysis, TCR association rates varied by HLA locus: DRB1 most, HLA-C fewest. Many donors carried some public TCRs, although rarity characterized most TCR sequences. The authors reported that TCR beta sequences could predict HLA-A and HLA-B alleles. These predictions were accurate for most subjects in the first cohort.

PCR primers comprised 60 Vbeta and 13 Jbeta primers. Clones were read by immunoSEQ multiplex PCR, and TCRdb kept only the in-frame ones, dropping some. Of 150,000 to 200,000 clones in the sample, about 88% were seen once. Comments on this clone: Its antigen remains unidentified.

V shed 2 bases and J shed 4 bases, with 6 bases lying between them. CDR3 length: 13 residues. Germline-derived CDR1 and CDR2 are SGHNT and YENEEA. The sequencing input was PBMCs. V gene TRBV11-3 combines with J gene TRBJ2-1; no definite D call. This receptor was obtained from a young man in good health and CMV-seropositive. The CDR3 protein is CASSLNSYNEQFF. The CDR3 coding sequence is TGTGCCAGCAGCTTAAACAGTTACAATGAGCAGTTCTTC.